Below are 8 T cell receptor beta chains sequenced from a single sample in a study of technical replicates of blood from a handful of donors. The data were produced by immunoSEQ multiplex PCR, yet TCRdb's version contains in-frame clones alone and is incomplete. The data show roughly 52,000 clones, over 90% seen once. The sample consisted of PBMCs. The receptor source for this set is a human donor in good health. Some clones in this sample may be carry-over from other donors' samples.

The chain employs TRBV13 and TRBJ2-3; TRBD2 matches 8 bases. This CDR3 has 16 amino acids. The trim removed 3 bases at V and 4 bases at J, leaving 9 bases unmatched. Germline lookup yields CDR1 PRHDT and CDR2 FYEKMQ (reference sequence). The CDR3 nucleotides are TGTGCCAGCAGCTTGGGGGGACTAGTGAAATCAGATACGCAGTATTTT. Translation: CASSLGGLVKSDTQYF. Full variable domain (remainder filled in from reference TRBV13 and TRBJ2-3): AAGVIQSPRHLIKEKRETATLKCYPIPRHDTVYWYQQGPGQDPQFLISFYEKMQSDKGSIPDRFSAQQFSDYHSELNMSSLELGDSALYFCASSLGGLVKSDTQYFGPGTRLTVL.

DNA for the CDR3: TGCGCCAGCAGCTCCGGACTAGCGGGGGCTCAAGAGACCCAGTACTTC. Protein sequence: CASSSGLAGAQETQYF. The rearrangement uses TRBV5-1 and TRBJ2-5, with 13 bases matching TRBD2. Germline trimming cut 3 bases from V and 2 bases from J; bases unmatched to any gene: 4. Germline CDR1 SGHRS, CDR2 YFSETQ. The CDR3 is made up of 16 amino acids.

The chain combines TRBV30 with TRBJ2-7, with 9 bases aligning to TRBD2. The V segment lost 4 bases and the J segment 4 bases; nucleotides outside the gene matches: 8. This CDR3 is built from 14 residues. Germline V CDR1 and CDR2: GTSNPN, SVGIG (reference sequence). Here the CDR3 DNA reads TGTGCCTGGAATAGCGGGGGTAGGAGGTACGAGCAGTACTTC. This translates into CAWNSGGRRYEQYF.

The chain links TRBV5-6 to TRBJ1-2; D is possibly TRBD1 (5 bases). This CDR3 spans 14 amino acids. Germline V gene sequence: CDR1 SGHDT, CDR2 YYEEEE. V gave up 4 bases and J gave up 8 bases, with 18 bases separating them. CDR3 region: CASSRPQVGGGYTF. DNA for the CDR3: TGTGCCAGCAGCCGACCTCAGGTGGGGGGGGGCTACACCTTC.

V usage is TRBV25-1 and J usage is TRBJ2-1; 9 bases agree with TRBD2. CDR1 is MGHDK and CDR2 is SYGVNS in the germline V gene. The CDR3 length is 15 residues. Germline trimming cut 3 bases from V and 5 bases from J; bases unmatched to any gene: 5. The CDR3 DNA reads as TGTGCCAGCAGTGATGGCGGGGGGGCTCACAATGAGCAGTTCTTC. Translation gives CASSDGGGAHNEQFF.

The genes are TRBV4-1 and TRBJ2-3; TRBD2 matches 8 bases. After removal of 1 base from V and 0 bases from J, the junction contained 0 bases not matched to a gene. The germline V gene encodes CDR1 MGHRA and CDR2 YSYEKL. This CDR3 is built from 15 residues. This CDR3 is CASSQVAGSTDTQYF. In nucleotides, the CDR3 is TGCGCCAGCAGCCAAGTAGCGGGAAGCACAGATACGCAGTATTTT.

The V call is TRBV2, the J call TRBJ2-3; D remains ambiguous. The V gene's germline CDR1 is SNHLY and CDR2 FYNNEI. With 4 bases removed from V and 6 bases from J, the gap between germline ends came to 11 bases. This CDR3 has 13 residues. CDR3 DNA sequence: TGTGCCAGCAGTGGCCAGCTAGGTGATACGCAGTATTTT. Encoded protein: CASSGQLGDTQYF.

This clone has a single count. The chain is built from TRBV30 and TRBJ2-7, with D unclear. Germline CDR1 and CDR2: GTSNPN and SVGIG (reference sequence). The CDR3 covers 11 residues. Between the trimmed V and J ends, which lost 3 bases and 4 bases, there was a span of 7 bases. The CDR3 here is CAWSSLYEQYF. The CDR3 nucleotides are TGTGCCTGGAGCTCCCTATACGAGCAGTACTTC.